A single T cell receptor (beta chain) is shown here with its context. Relative to the germline gene, one junction end is altered; a read error may explain this. Only in-frame clones appear in the TCRdb table, and some are missing; sequencing was by immunoSEQ multiplex PCR. Of 80,000 or so clones in the sample, roughly 90% are singletons; the top ten hold 0.55% to 0.65%. These data belong to a study of OX40 agonist ivuxolimab in advanced cancers. Study overall: Patients were given ivuxolimab, an antibody that agonizes OX40 (CD134).

Germline V CDR1 and CDR2: SSHAT, FNYEAQ (reference sequence). The CDR3 consists of 15 residues. Sequencing was performed on CD4+ or CD8+ T cells sorted from blood, taken in a trial of the OX40 agonist ivuxolimab. The sequence was obtained from an adult with an advanced solid tumor such as melanoma, head and neck, liver or kidney cancer. The chain carries TRBV7-7 and TRBJ2-5; TRBD1 might be the D (7 bases). CDR3 DNA sequence: TGTGCTAGCAGCTTAGGGGGGACAGCCCAAGAGACCCAGTACTTC. It yields the protein CASSLGGTAQETQYF.